This entry is about one TCR beta chain. The data were produced by immunoSEQ multiplex PCR, yet TCRdb's version contains in-frame clones alone and is incomplete. Of 200,000 to 250,000 clones listed, under 90% are singletons. The germline gives CDR1 SGDLS, CDR2 YYNGEE. The ends were cut back, 3 bases at V and 3 bases at J, with 18 bases in the middle. The CDR3 covers 16 residues. The sample is drawn from a study of blood T cell repertoires in COVID-19. The sequenced sample consisted of PBMCs or T cells enriched from blood (not recorded which). The rearrangement uses TRBV9 and TRBJ1-1; D ambiguous. The source of this sequence is a man aged 60 to 69 who had recovered from COVID-19. The CDR3 reads CASSDASGRGDTEAFF. The CDR3 nucleotides read TGTGCCAGCAGCGACGCCTCAGGCCGGGGTGACACTGAAGCTTTCTTT.